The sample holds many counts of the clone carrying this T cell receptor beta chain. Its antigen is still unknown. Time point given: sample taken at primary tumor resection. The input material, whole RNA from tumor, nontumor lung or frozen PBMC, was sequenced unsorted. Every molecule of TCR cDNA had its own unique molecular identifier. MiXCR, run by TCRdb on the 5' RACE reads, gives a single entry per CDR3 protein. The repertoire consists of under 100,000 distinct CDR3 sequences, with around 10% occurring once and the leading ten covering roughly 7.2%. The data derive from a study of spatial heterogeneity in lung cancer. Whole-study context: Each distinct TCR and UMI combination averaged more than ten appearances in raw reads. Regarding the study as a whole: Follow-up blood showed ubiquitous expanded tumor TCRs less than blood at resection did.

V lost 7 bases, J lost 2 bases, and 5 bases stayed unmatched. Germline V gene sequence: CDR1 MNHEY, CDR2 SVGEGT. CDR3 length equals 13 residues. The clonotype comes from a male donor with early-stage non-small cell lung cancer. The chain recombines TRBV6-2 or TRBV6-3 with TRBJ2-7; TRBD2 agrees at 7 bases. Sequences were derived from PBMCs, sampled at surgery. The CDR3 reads CASIGTTTYEQYF. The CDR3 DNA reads TGTGCCAGCATCGGGACTACTACCTACGAGCAGTACTTC.